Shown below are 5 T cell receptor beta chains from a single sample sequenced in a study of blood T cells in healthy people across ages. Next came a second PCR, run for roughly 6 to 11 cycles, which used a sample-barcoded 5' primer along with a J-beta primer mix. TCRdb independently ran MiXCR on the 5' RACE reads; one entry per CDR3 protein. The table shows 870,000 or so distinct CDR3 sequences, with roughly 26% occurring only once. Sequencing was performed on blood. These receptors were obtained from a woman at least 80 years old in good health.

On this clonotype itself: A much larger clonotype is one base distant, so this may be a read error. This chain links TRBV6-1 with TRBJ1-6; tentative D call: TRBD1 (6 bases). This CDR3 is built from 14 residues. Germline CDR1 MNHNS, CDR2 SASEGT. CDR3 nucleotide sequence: TGTGCCAGCAGTAAGGACAGCCTTAATTCATCCCTCCACTTT. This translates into CASSKDSLNSSLHF.

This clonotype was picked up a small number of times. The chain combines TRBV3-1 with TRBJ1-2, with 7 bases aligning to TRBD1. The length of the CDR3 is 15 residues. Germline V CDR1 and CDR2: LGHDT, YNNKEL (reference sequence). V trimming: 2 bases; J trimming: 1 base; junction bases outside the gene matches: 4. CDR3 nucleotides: TGTGCCAGCAGCCAAAGGGACAGTCGTAACTATGGCTACACCTTC. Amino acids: CASSQRDSRNYGYTF.

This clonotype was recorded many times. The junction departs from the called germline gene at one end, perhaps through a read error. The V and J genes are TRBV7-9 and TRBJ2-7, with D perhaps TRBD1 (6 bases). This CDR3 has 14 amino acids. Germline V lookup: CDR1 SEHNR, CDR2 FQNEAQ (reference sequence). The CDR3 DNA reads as TGTGCCAGCAGTTTAGGACAGACACTTTACGAGCAGTACTTC. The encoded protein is CASSLGQTLYEQYF.

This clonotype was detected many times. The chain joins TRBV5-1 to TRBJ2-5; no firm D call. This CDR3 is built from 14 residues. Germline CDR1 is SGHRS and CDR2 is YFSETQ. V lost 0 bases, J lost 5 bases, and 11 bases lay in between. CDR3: CASSLVLGLETQYF. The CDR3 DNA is TGCGCCAGCAGCTTGGTCCTAGGTTTGGAGACCCAGTACTTC.

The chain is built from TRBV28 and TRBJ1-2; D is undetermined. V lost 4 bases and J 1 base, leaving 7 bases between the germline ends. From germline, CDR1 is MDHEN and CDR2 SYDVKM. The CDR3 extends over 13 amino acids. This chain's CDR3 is CASSSSLNYGYTF. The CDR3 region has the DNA TGTGCCAGCAGTTCATCACTTAACTATGGCTACACCTTC.